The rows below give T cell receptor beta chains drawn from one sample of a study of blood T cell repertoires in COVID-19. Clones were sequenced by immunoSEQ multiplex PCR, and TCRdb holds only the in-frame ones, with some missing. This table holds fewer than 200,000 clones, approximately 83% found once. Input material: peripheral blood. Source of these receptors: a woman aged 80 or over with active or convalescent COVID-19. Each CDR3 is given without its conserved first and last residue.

CDR3aa: ASSYSPGVNQPQH
v_gene: TRBV6-5
j_gene: TRBJ1-5
len: 13

CDR3aa: ASSYRENTEAF
v_gene: TRBV18
j_gene: TRBJ1-1
len: 11

CDR3aa: ATSTRIRGRDTEAF
v_gene: TRBV15
j_gene: TRBJ1-1
len: 14

CDR3aa: ASSQEALGTGETQY
v_gene: TRBV4-3
j_gene: TRBJ2-5
len: 14

CDR3aa: ASSGTGVNTEAF
v_gene: TRBV19
j_gene: TRBJ1-1
len: 12

CDR3aa: ASSPGAGGANQPQH
v_gene: TRBV18
j_gene: TRBJ1-5
len: 14

CDR3aa: ASSFNGQVEAF
v_gene: TRBV12-3/TRBV12-4
j_gene: TRBJ1-1
len: 11

CDR3aa: ASSLQLAEGETQY
v_gene: TRBV5-1
j_gene: TRBJ2-5
len: 13

CDR3aa: ASSLHSGGTGANVLT
v_gene: TRBV10-1
j_gene: TRBJ2-6
len: 15

CDR3aa: ASSRSLAGGTDTQY
v_gene: TRBV14
j_gene: TRBJ2-3
len: 14

CDR3aa: ASSQDRVSETQY
v_gene: TRBV7-3
j_gene: TRBJ2-5
len: 12

CDR3aa: ASSYITDTQY
v_gene: TRBV7-2
j_gene: TRBJ2-3
len: 10

CDR3aa: ASSPLGGGAYTGELF
v_gene: TRBV5-6
j_gene: TRBJ2-2
len: 15

CDR3aa: SVGGTGELNEKLF
v_gene: TRBV29-1
j_gene: TRBJ1-4
len: 13

CDR3aa: ASSYSEGNSPLH
v_gene: TRBV6-6
j_gene: TRBJ1-6
len: 12

CDR3aa: ASSPHRDRTYNEQF
v_gene: TRBV27
j_gene: TRBJ2-1
len: 14

CDR3aa: ASSPGGNYGYT
v_gene: TRBV18
j_gene: TRBJ1-2
len: 11

CDR3aa: ASTPDRAGYGYT
v_gene: TRBV19
j_gene: TRBJ1-2
len: 12

CDR3aa: ASSTRGPVYNEQF
v_gene: TRBV7-2
j_gene: TRBJ2-1
len: 13

CDR3aa: ASSLGRKEADTQY
v_gene: TRBV13
j_gene: TRBJ2-3
len: 13

CDR3aa: ASSPGQGATGELF
v_gene: TRBV9
j_gene: TRBJ2-2
len: 13

CDR3aa: ASSPRALQGSLASGANVLT
v_gene: TRBV5-1
j_gene: TRBJ2-6
len: 19

CDR3aa: ASSSRQANTEAF
v_gene: TRBV7-9
j_gene: TRBJ1-1
len: 12

CDR3aa: ASSPTRGADTQY
v_gene: TRBV18
j_gene: TRBJ2-3
len: 12

CDR3aa: ASSIGRGQISNQPQH
v_gene: TRBV19
j_gene: TRBJ1-5
len: 15

CDR3aa: AISGTSLTDTQY
v_gene: TRBV10-3
j_gene: TRBJ2-3
len: 12

CDR3aa: ASINPGSNYGYT
v_gene: TRBV7-9
j_gene: TRBJ1-2
len: 12

CDR3aa: ASSTGQGPYEQY
v_gene: TRBV5-1
j_gene: TRBJ2-7
len: 12

CDR3aa: ASSQGEGGNYGYT
v_gene: TRBV3-1/TRBV3-2
j_gene: TRBJ1-2
len: 13

CDR3aa: ASSLAGEGSGYGYT
v_gene: TRBV7-9
j_gene: TRBJ1-2
len: 14

CDR3aa: ASSQQGAPSPLH
v_gene: TRBV19
j_gene: TRBJ1-6
len: 12

CDR3aa: ASSKTGGETQY
v_gene: TRBV7-2
j_gene: TRBJ2-5
len: 11

CDR3aa: ASSQETAPSSYNSPLH
v_gene: TRBV4-2
j_gene: TRBJ1-6
len: 16

CDR3aa: ASSQDKVAHTDTQY
v_gene: TRBV4-1
j_gene: TRBJ2-3
len: 14

CDR3aa: ASKTGRGQETQY
v_gene: TRBV5-1
j_gene: TRBJ2-5
len: 12

CDR3aa: SVYKQNTEAF
v_gene: TRBV29-1
j_gene: TRBJ1-1
len: 10

CDR3aa: ASSLALLAGDTQY
v_gene: TRBV7-6
j_gene: TRBJ2-3
len: 13

CDR3aa: ASAGGSFGYT
v_gene: TRBV12-3/TRBV12-4
j_gene: TRBJ1-2
len: 10

CDR3aa: ASSLTVNTEAF
v_gene: TRBV5-1
j_gene: TRBJ1-1
len: 11

CDR3aa: ASSITSGTAYGYT
v_gene: TRBV19
j_gene: TRBJ1-2
len: 13

CDR3aa: ARVSGGNQETQY
v_gene: TRBV2
j_gene: TRBJ2-5
len: 12

CDR3aa: ATSSESSNQPQH
v_gene: TRBV19
j_gene: TRBJ1-5
len: 12

CDR3aa: ASSETRAGLSTDTQY
v_gene: TRBV10-1
j_gene: TRBJ2-3
len: 15

CDR3aa: ASSIRSLPNEKLF
v_gene: TRBV19
j_gene: TRBJ1-4
len: 13

CDR3aa: ASSFWGDSYEQY
v_gene: TRBV11-2
j_gene: TRBJ2-7
len: 12

CDR3aa: ASSLAQGGTSRIYEQY
v_gene: TRBV7-6
j_gene: TRBJ2-7
len: 16

CDR3aa: ASSSWGRQGKDQPQH
v_gene: TRBV7-8
j_gene: TRBJ1-5
len: 15

CDR3aa: AITPGGSGKLF
v_gene: TRBV10-3
j_gene: TRBJ1-4
len: 11

CDR3aa: ASSLRTGQNTGELF
v_gene: TRBV7-9
j_gene: TRBJ2-2
len: 14

CDR3aa: AISESIRTLPQERVTYEQY
v_gene: TRBV10-3
j_gene: TRBJ2-7
len: 19

CDR3aa: ASSYSFDRASYGYT
v_gene: TRBV6-5
j_gene: TRBJ1-2
len: 14

CDR3aa: ASSYRAGDNYGYT
v_gene: TRBV6-2/TRBV6-3
j_gene: TRBJ1-2
len: 13

CDR3aa: ASRPEDRATNEKLF
v_gene: TRBV19
j_gene: TRBJ1-4
len: 14

CDR3aa: ATRTSGGLGETQY
v_gene: TRBV27
j_gene: TRBJ2-5
len: 13

CDR3aa: ATTRPGGSYEQY
v_gene: TRBV6-5
j_gene: TRBJ2-7
len: 12

CDR3aa: ASSTGLAGGPVKTQY
v_gene: TRBV11-3
j_gene: TRBJ2-5
len: 15